These T cell receptor beta chains were read from a single sample in a study of T-cell reconstitution after alpha-beta-depleted transplantation in children. TCRdb re-called the PCR reads with MiXCR, one entry per CDR3 protein. Of about 360,000 distinct CDR3 sequences listed, about an eighth are singletons. The material was PBMCs, obtained from the stem cell graft. Receptor source: a human donor who donated a stem cell graft to a child with Fanconi anemia. Each CDR3 is given with its conserved first and last residue. A D gene is named only where the DNA matches it firmly. Clone size, where shown, is once, few, many, or a class for clones that have expanded.

>-|-|TRBJ1-5|TRBV2
CASSERARDQPQHF
TGTGCCAGCAGTGAAAGGGCACGAGATCAGCCCCAGCATTTT
>-|-|TRBJ1-2|TRBV3-1
CASSQGTRLHGYTF
TGTGCCAGCAGCCAGGGGACAAGGTTACATGGCTACACCTTC
>-|few|TRBJ2-6|TRBV11-2
CASSYLFGESASGANVLTF
TGTGCCAGCAGCTACTTGTTCGGGGAAAGCGCCTCTGGGGCCAACGTCCTGACTTTC
>-|many|TRBJ1-6|TRBV29-1
CSVETLHF
TGCAGCGTTGAAACCCTCCACTTT
>TRBD1|-|TRBJ2-2|TRBV7-3
CASSLTGTGNPNTGELFF
TGTGCCAGCAGCTTAACCGGGACAGGCAATCCGAACACCGGGGAGCTGTTTTTT
>-|once|TRBJ1-3|TRBV18
CASSPLGSLSGNTIYF
TGTGCCAGCTCACCACTCGGCAGTCTCTCTGGAAACACCATATATTTT
>-|-|TRBJ2-2|TRBV4-3
CASSPLLVGGIGELFF
TGCGCCAGCAGCCCCTTACTAGTGGGGGGTATCGGGGAGCTGTTTTTT
>-|few|TRBJ1-1|TRBV6-1
CAITPGGNKAEAFF
TGTGCCATCACCCCCGGGGGGAACAAGGCTGAAGCTTTCTTT
>-|many|TRBJ1-1|TRBV12-3/TRBV12-4
CASSFSGSDTEAFF
TGTGCCAGCAGTTTCTCGGGGTCTGACACTGAAGCTTTCTTT
>TRBD1|-|TRBJ2-3|TRBV5-6
CASSSPGQGDTQYF
TGTGCCAGCAGCTCCCCCGGACAGGGGGATACGCAGTATTTT
>-|few|TRBJ1-1|TRBV7-9
CASSFGVTEAFF
TGTGCCAGCAGCTTCGGGGTGACAGAAGCTTTCTTT
>-|-|TRBJ2-1|TRBV5-4
CASSLMTHPNNEQFF
TGTGCCAGCAGCTTGATGACCCATCCCAACAATGAGCAGTTCTTC
>TRBD2|few|TRBJ2-3|TRBV7-8
CASSSSSGGAKDTQYF
TGTGCCAGCAGCTCATCTAGCGGGGGGGCTAAAGATACGCAGTATTTT
>-|many|TRBJ2-1|TRBV2
CASSSNTYNEQFF
TGTGCCAGCAGTTCCAACACCTACAATGAGCAGTTCTTC
>-|-|TRBJ1-1|TRBV18
CASSPVKDPGNTEAFF
TGTGCCAGCTCACCAGTAAAAGACCCCGGGAACACTGAAGCTTTCTTT
>-|few|TRBJ2-7|TRBV5-1
CASSLEPGEGTAEQYF
TGCGCCAGCAGCTTGGAGCCGGGGGAAGGGACTGCCGAGCAGTACTTC
>TRBD1|few|TRBJ2-1|TRBV5-6
CASSFATGDFNEQFF
TGTGCCAGCAGCTTCGCGACAGGGGATTTCAATGAGCAGTTCTTC
>-|few|TRBJ2-1|TRBV20-1
CSARGPQRPNEQFF
TGCAGTGCTAGAGGGCCCCAGAGGCCTAATGAGCAGTTCTTC
>-|-|TRBJ1-2|TRBV7-9
CASSLAKPNYGYTF
TGTGCCAGCAGCTTAGCAAAACCCAACTATGGCTACACCTTC
>TRBD1|-|TRBJ2-1|TRBV5-1
CASSSDGTVNEQFF
TGCGCCAGCAGCTCAGACGGGACAGTCAATGAGCAGTTCTTC
>-|-|TRBJ1-5|TRBV28
CASSLEGREGYQPQHF
TGTGCCAGCAGTTTAGAAGGCAGGGAAGGGTATCAGCCCCAGCATTTT
>-|many|TRBJ1-1|TRBV7-7
CASSSTGVNTEAFF
TGTGCCAGCAGCTCGACAGGTGTGAACACTGAAGCTTTCTTT
>TRBD1|few|TRBJ1-1|TRBV5-1
CASTILPGQGSEAFF
TGCGCCAGCACCATATTACCGGGACAGGGCTCCGAAGCTTTCTTT
>-|-|TRBJ2-3|TRBV4-2
CASSPAEGDTDTQYF
TGTGCCAGCAGCCCAGCGGAGGGGGACACAGATACGCAGTATTTT
>TRBD1|-|TRBJ2-3|TRBV5-1
CASSMGQPSTDTQYF
TGCGCCAGCAGTATGGGACAGCCGAGCACAGATACGCAGTATTTT
>-|many|TRBJ2-3|TRBV29-1
CSAWKYPDLTSTDTQYF
TGCAGCGCCTGGAAGTATCCCGACCTTACCTCCACAGATACGCAGTATTTT
>-|-|TRBJ2-2|TRBV6-5
CASSYGQETGELFF
TGTGCCAGCAGTTACGGGCAGGAGACCGGGGAGCTGTTTTTT
>-|many|TRBJ2-7|TRBV11-2
CASSLGPGTISYEQYF
TGTGCCAGCAGCTTAGGGCCCGGGACGATCTCCTACGAGCAGTACTTC
>TRBD1|many|TRBJ2-1|TRBV27
CASSLQGAQSNEQFF
TGTGCCAGCAGTTTACAGGGGGCGCAATCCAATGAGCAGTTCTTC
>-|-|TRBJ2-7|TRBV11-2
CASRRQGTAYEQYF
TGTGCCAGCAGGCGGCAGGGGACTGCCTACGAGCAGTACTTC
>TRBD2|few|TRBJ2-3|TRBV5-1
CASSPVRASGVADTQYF
TGCGCCAGCAGCCCTGTTCGGGCTAGCGGGGTAGCAGATACGCAGTATTTT
>TRBD2|-|TRBJ2-7|TRBV20-1
CSARDSGKLYEQYF
TGCAGTGCTAGAGACAGCGGGAAACTCTACGAGCAGTACTTC
>-|few|TRBJ1-5|TRBV4-2
CASSQEGLRGNQPQHF
TGTGCCAGCAGCCAAGAAGGCTTACGGGGGAATCAGCCCCAGCATTTT
>-|many|TRBJ1-5|TRBV6-2/TRBV6-3
CASSSPRNNQPQHF
TGTGCCAGCAGTTCCCCCAGGAACAATCAGCCCCAGCATTTT
>TRBD1|few|TRBJ2-3|TRBV5-1
CASSGGQPSTDTQYF
TGCGCCAGCAGCGGGGGACAGCCTAGCACAGATACGCAGTATTTT
>-|-|TRBJ2-7|TRBV7-8
CASSLGAGSYEQYF
TGTGCCAGCAGCTTAGGAGCAGGGTCCTACGAGCAGTACTTC
>TRBD2|few|TRBJ2-1|TRBV6-2/TRBV6-3
CASTISGAYNEQFF
TGTGCCAGCACCATTAGCGGGGCCTACAATGAGCAGTTCTTC
>TRBD1|-|TRBJ2-5|TRBV20-1
CSASSAGQGLETQYF
TGCAGTGCTAGCTCTGCGGGACAGGGCCTAGAGACCCAGTACTTC
>TRBD1|-|TRBJ2-3|TRBV11-2
CASSHNRGRTDTQYF
TGTGCCAGCAGCCACAACAGGGGGCGAACAGATACGCAGTATTTT
>-|few|TRBJ2-4|TRBV6-1
CASRRTQGKNIQYF
TGTGCCAGCAGGAGAACTCAGGGCAAAAACATTCAGTACTTC
>-|-|TRBJ1-1|TRBV20-1
CSARDSDRMNTEAFF
TGCAGTGCTAGAGATAGCGACCGCATGAACACTGAAGCTTTCTTT
>-|few|TRBJ1-6|TRBV7-9
CASSPEFYNSPLHF
TGTGCCAGCAGCCCAGAATTCTATAATTCACCCCTCCACTTT
>TRBD2|-|TRBJ2-5|TRBV15
CATSFGGIQETQYF
TGTGCCACCAGCTTCGGGGGGATCCAAGAGACCCAGTACTTC